This T cell receptor beta chain was retrieved from a study of PD-1 blockade in classical Hodgkin lymphoma. Turning to the study itself: Patients had nivolumab dosed at 3 mg/kg, delivered intravenously every 2 weeks.

Method: immunoSEQ multiplex PCR; TCRdb's copy keeps in-frame clones and lacks some. The sample has tens of thousands of clones, about 71% seen once; the top ten hold 17%. The study, taken as a whole, reports: What caused the repertoire differences, perhaps disease activity or prior therapy, remains undefined.

The CDR3 length is 14 residues. V was trimmed by 5 bases and J by 10 bases, leaving 18 bases between them. Germline V gene data show CDR1 as SGHTA and CDR2 as FQGTGA. The patients all showed relapse after autologous stem cell transplantation, while their brentuximab vedotin exposure varied. To note about this clone: What it binds is not known.

The V and J genes are TRBV7-3 and TRBJ2-1, with D perhaps given as TRBD1 or TRBD2 (5 bases each). This receptor was taken from a human donor with classical Hodgkin lymphoma. The specimen comprised peripheral blood mononuclear cells (PBMCs), sampled at baseline. CDR3: CASSMGPPGKEQFF. DNA of the CDR3: TGTGCCAGCAGCATGGGACCCCCTGGAAAGGAGCAGTTCTTC.